The 5 T cell receptor beta chains below all came from one sample that was sequenced in a study of response to subunit inactivated influenza vaccine. One entry per CDR3 protein results from TCRdb running MiXCR on the RT-PCR reads. The table records just over 300,000 distinct CDR3 sequences, just over 20% of them present only once. Sequencing used PBMCs from blood, obtained less than 22 months after vaccination. The receptors were sampled from a man between 50 and 70 years old who received an inactivated influenza vaccine.

This clonotype was observed a handful of times. The chain links TRBV20-1 to TRBJ1-1; 8 positions agree with TRBD1. The V and J ends lost 2 bases and 1 base, in that order; junction bases with no gene match: 3. The CDR3 runs to 14 residues. Germline assignment: CDR1 DFQATT and CDR2 SNEGSKA (reference sequence). CDR3 protein: CSARPGTGNTEAFF. Written as DNA, the CDR3 is TGCAGTGCTAGACCCGGGACAGGGAACACTGAAGCTTTCTTT.

The chain recombines TRBV3-1 with TRBJ1-2; D is undetermined. Germline values: CDR1 LGHDT, CDR2 YNNKEL (reference sequence). The CDR3 covers 14 residues. V lost 0 bases and J lost 8, with 13 bases in between. Here the CDR3 reads CASSQDRVPRGYTF. DNA of the CDR3: TGTGCCAGCAGCCAAGATCGGGTTCCGAGGGGCTACACCTTC.

A word on this clonotype: A junction end diverges from the germline sequence, so it may reflect a read error. The chain links TRBV7-7 to TRBJ2-1; 8 nucleotides match TRBD2. The germline V gene encodes CDR1 SSHAT and CDR2 FNYEAQ (reference sequence). The CDR3 is made up of 13 amino acids. As DNA, the CDR3 is TGTGCTAGCAGCTTCCAGCGGGGGTATGAGCAGTTCTTC. Its protein product is CASSFQRGYEQFF.

This clonotype showed up just a few times. The V call is TRBV20-1, the J call TRBJ2-4; unclear D gene. Germline assignment: CDR1 DFQATT and CDR2 SNEGSKA (reference sequence). There are 16 residues in the CDR3. With 4 bases removed from V and 3 bases from J, the gap between germline ends came to 19 bases. The CDR3 is CSATLTGRVFKNIQYF. For the CDR3, the DNA is TGCAGTGCTACTCTGACCGGCAGAGTGTTCAAAAACATTCAGTACTTC.

This chain uses TRBV10-2 with TRBJ1-1; D possibly corresponds to TRBD1 (6 bases). The germline V gene has CDR1 WSHSY and CDR2 SAAADI. The CDR3 totals 14 residues. Deletions cut 4 bases from V and 5 bases from J, with 14 bases between. The DNA of the CDR3 is TGCGCCAGCAGTGTAGTATCGGGGACAACTGAAGCTTTCTTT. This sequence encodes CASSVVSGTTEAFF.